The 29 T cell receptor beta chains presented below share a single source sample, sequenced in a study of T cell responses to AZD1222 COVID-19 vaccine. Repertoires were generated with immunoSEQ multiplex PCR, while TCRdb's copy carries only in-frame clones and drops some. The data show around 200,000 clones, roughly 94% seen once. The starting material was peripheral blood, obtained 28 days after the second AZD1222 dose. The receptors derive from an adult who received the AZD1222 COVID-19 vaccine.

This chain joins TRBV28 and TRBJ2-7, with D possibly TRBD2 on 5 matching bases. Germline assignment: CDR1 MDHEN and CDR2 SYDVKM. The CDR3 totals 13 residues. Trimming removed 9 bases from V and 0 bases from J, with 12 bases in between. CDR3 amino acids: CASVGRDSYEQYF. The CDR3 nucleotides read TGTGCCAGTGTGGGGAGAGACTCCTACGAGCAGTACTTC.

The count of this clone is one. The chain is built from TRBV21-1 and TRBJ2-7; the D call in the table, TRBD1, was not verified against the DNA. TRBV21-1 is marked as a pseudogene. The CDR3 contains 18 residues. The CDR3 is CASLSVYDRTINSYEQYF. The CDR3 DNA follows: TGTGCCAGCCTAAGTGTTTACGACAGGACAATTAACTCCTACGAGCAGTACTTC.

This clone was detected only a few times. The V and J genes are TRBV9 and TRBJ2-1; D gene ambiguous. Per the germline V gene, CDR1 is SGDLS and CDR2 is YYNGEE. V was clipped by 4 bases and J by 2 bases, with 13 bases between them. The CDR3 has 15 amino acids. Written as DNA, the CDR3 is TGTGCCAGCAGCATTTACGACCGAACCTACAATGAGCAGTTCTTC. Translating it yields CASSIYDRTYNEQFF.

The chain joins TRBV2 to TRBJ2-7, with D maybe TRBD1 (6 bases). The V end was cut by 6 bases, the J end by 2 bases, with 8 bases between. The CDR3 length is 12 residues. Germline V gene lookup returns CDR1 SNHLY and CDR2 FYNNEI. CDR3 region: CASRGQTYEQYF. The CDR3 DNA follows: TGTGCCAGCAGGGGACAAACCTACGAGCAGTACTTC.

The chain is built from TRBV3-1 (or the pseudogene TRBV3-2) and TRBJ2-5; 10 nucleotides align to TRBD2. The CDR3 loop spans 15 amino acids. Unmatched junction bases numbered 6, after V lost 3 bases and J lost 5 bases. Germline V lookup: CDR1 LGHDT, CDR2 YNNKEL (reference sequence). CDR3 nucleotide sequence: TGTGCCAGCAGCCAGACAGCGGGAGGGGGGGAGACCCAGTACTTC. Translation gives CASSQTAGGGETQYF.

The rearrangement links TRBV9 to TRBJ2-5; D is ambiguous. Germline V gene sequence: CDR1 SGDLS, CDR2 YYNGEE. CDR3 size: 14 residues. Trimming left V 4 bases short and J 2 bases short, with 12 bases between. CDR3 sequence: CASSPFLGQETQYF. CDR3 bases: TGTGCCAGCAGCCCCTTTTTGGGGCAAGAGACCCAGTACTTC.

This chain links TRBV7-2 with TRBJ1-1; 7 bases are a match to TRBD1. V gave up 4 bases and J gave up 7 bases; unmatched junction bases: 3. This CDR3 spans 12 amino acids. Germline lookup yields CDR1 SGHTA and CDR2 FQGNSA. CDR3 bases: TGTGCCAGCAGCTCGCAGGGGGATGAAGCTTTCTTT. Translating gives CASSSQGDEAFF.

This chain connects TRBV5-1 to TRBJ2-3, with D perhaps given as TRBD1 or TRBD2 (5 bases each). This CDR3 contains 18 residues. CDR1 and CDR2 from the germline V gene are SGHRS and YFSETQ. The ends were cut back, 5 bases at V and 7 bases at J, with 29 bases in the middle. Here the CDR3 reads CASRHDGAAEKGRNTQYF. The CDR3 coding sequence is TGCGCCAGCAGACACGACGGGGCCGCAGAGAAGGGTCGAAATACGCAGTATTTT.

The rearrangement uses TRBV7-2 and TRBJ2-7; no clear D. The V end was cut by 1 base, the J end by 2 bases, with 15 bases between. This CDR3 is 16 amino acids long. The germline CDR1 and CDR2 sequences are SGHTA and FQGNSA. The CDR3 is CASSLEDPSLTYEQYF. DNA for the CDR3: TGTGCCAGCAGCTTAGAGGACCCTTCTCTGACCTACGAGCAGTACTTC.

This clone occurred a few times. V is TRBV7-9 and J is TRBJ1-5; a weak D match, TRBD1 (5 bases). Germline assignment: CDR1 SEHNR and CDR2 FQNEAQ (reference sequence). CDR3 length: 14 amino acids. The V and J ends lost 5 bases and 2 bases respectively, with 10 bases between them. The CDR3 spells CASSIGTGNQPQHF. The DNA of the CDR3 is TGTGCCAGCAGCATCGGGACCGGCAATCAGCCCCAGCATTTT. The whole variable domain, filled in from reference TRBV7-9 and TRBJ1-5, reads DTGVSQNPRHKITKRGQNVTFRCDPISEHNRLYWYRQTLGQGPEFLTYFQNEAQLEKSRLLSDRFSAERPKGSFSTLEIQRTEQGDSAMYLCASSIGTGNQPQHFGDGTRLSIL.

This clone occurred a few times. The V and J genes are TRBV7-7 and TRBJ2-2; D possibly corresponds to TRBD2 (6 bases). This CDR3 is built from 15 residues. Germline V gene sequence: CDR1 SSHAT, CDR2 FNYEAQ (reference sequence). Trimming pared 8 bases from V and 0 bases from J, leaving 13 bases between. The CDR3 loop reads CASSFGDSNTGELFF. CDR3 bases: TGTGCCAGCTCGTTCGGGGACTCGAACACCGGGGAGCTGTTTTTT.

The V gene is TRBV28, the J gene TRBJ1-4; D remains unclear. Trimming pared 8 bases from V and 11 bases from J, leaving 12 bases between. The CDR3 has 11 amino acids. Germline loops: CDR1 MDHEN, CDR2 SYDVKM. The CDR3: CASLEGRKLFF. The CDR3 DNA follows: TGTGCCAGCCTAGAAGGAAGGAAACTGTTTTTT.

The chain is built from TRBV29-1 and TRBJ2-2, with D perhaps TRBD1 (5 bases). Trimming took 0 bases from V and 7 from J, leaving 12 bases between them. The CDR3 contains 14 residues. Germline CDR1 SQVTM, CDR2 ANQGSEA. The CDR3 nucleotides read TGCAGCGTTGAAGAGGCGCAGGGATACGGGGAGCTGTTTTTT. Translation gives CSVEEAQGYGELFF.

In its sample, this clone was seen once. The rearrangement uses TRBV28 and TRBJ1-5, with a tentative D call TRBD1 (6 bases). The length of the CDR3 is 16 residues. Per the germline V gene, CDR1 is MDHEN and CDR2 is SYDVKM. V lost 5 bases and J lost 7, with 21 bases in between. CDR3 sequence: CASSPRDGTSGQPQHF. In DNA form, the CDR3 reads TGTGCCAGCAGTCCCCGGGACGGGACATCAGGACAGCCCCAGCATTTT.

CDR3 amino acids: CASSLVGLIAGGSYNEQFF. The CDR3 DNA reads TGCGCCAGCAGCTTGGTAGGCCTAATCGCGGGGGGTTCCTACAATGAGCAGTTCTTC. The chain recombines TRBV5-1 with TRBJ2-1, with 8 bases aligning to TRBD2. Germline-derived CDR1 and CDR2 are SGHRS and YFSETQ. There are 19 residues in the CDR3. The V segment lost 0 bases and the J segment 1 base; nucleotides outside the gene matches: 12.

In its sample, this clone was seen once. The chain combines TRBV19 with TRBJ1-1, with no clear D. V lost 7 bases and J lost 0, with 12 bases in between. The CDR3 length is 14 residues. Germline V gives CDR1 LNHDA, CDR2 SQIVND (reference sequence). The CDR3 here is CASTINPMNTEAFF. The CDR3 DNA is TGTGCCAGTACCATCAACCCCATGAACACTGAAGCTTTCTTT.

The chain has TRBV7-9 and TRBJ2-2; 15 nucleotides line up with TRBD2. The J segment lost 5 bases and the V segment lost 4 bases, leaving 8 bases of the junction unmatched. The CDR3 runs to 18 residues. CDR1 and CDR2 from the germline V gene are SEHNR and FQNEAQ (reference sequence). CDR3 region: CASSSLGLAGGRTGELFF. CDR3 nucleotide sequence: TGTGCCAGCAGCTCCTTGGGACTAGCGGGAGGTCGAACCGGGGAGCTGTTTTTT.

The CDR3 region is CASSYSTGLAGDEQFF. In nucleotides, the CDR3 is TGTGCCAGCAGTTACTCGACCGGACTAGCGGGAGATGAGCAGTTCTTC. The genes are TRBV6-5 and TRBJ2-1, with 13 positions matching TRBD2. This CDR3 has 16 amino acids. Germline V gene sequence: CDR1 MNHEY, CDR2 SVGAGI. V lost 0 bases to trimming and J lost 8 bases; unmatched junction nucleotides: 4.

V usage is TRBV5-8 and J usage is TRBJ2-1; 9 bases align to TRBD2. J lost 0 bases, V lost 4 bases, and 2 bases had no gene match. CDR1 is SGHTS, CDR2 YDEGEE, per germline. This CDR3 region has 15 residues. The CDR3 nucleotides read TGTGCCAGCAGCCTAGCGGGACGCTCCTACAATGAGCAGTTCTTC. Residues: CASSLAGRSYNEQFF.

The chain combines TRBV4-3 with TRBJ1-1; D is ambiguous. Germline values: CDR1 LGHNA, CDR2 YSLEER. The CDR3 sequence is 15 residues long. Trimming cost V 1 base and J 1 base, with 10 bases left between them. The CDR3 here is CASSQVLVGNTEAFF. DNA for the CDR3: TGCGCCAGCAGCCAAGTGCTAGTAGGGAACACTGAAGCTTTCTTT.

This clone was recorded once. This chain uses TRBV19 with TRBJ2-5; D remains ambiguous. This CDR3 spans 12 amino acids. V lost 4 bases and J lost 2, with 5 bases in between. Germline values: CDR1 LNHDA, CDR2 SQIVND (reference sequence). This chain's CDR3 is CASSSRQETQYF. The CDR3 DNA follows: TGTGCCAGTAGTAGTCGGCAAGAGACCCAGTACTTC.

The V call is TRBV30, the J call TRBJ1-4; a possible D gene is TRBD1 (6 bases). CDR1 and CDR2 (germline): GTSNPN, SVGIG (reference sequence). Trimming took off 2 bases at V and 5 bases at J, with 15 bases between the two ends. The length of the CDR3 is 15 residues. The CDR3 sequence is CAWSYNRVVNEKLFF. The CDR3, as DNA: TGTGCCTGGAGTTATAACAGGGTTGTAAATGAAAAACTGTTTTTT.

The rearrangement links TRBV7-9 to TRBJ2-7; TRBD2 is a possible D gene (5 bases). The V and J ends lost 1 base and 2 bases respectively, with 12 bases between them. The CDR3 covers 15 residues. Germline CDR1 SEHNR, CDR2 FQNEAQ (reference sequence). CDR3 sequence reads: CASSLGSGKPYEQYF. The DNA for the CDR3 is TGTGCCAGCAGCTTAGGGTCCGGGAAGCCCTACGAGCAGTACTTC.

The V call is TRBV19, the J call TRBJ1-2, with a tentative D call TRBD1 (6 bases). CDR1 and CDR2 from the germline V gene are LNHDA and SQIVND (reference sequence). Trimming cost V 5 bases and J 0 bases, with 13 bases left between them. CDR3 size: 15 residues. In nucleotides, the CDR3 is TGTGCCAGTAGTGGACAGATTCTAGCTAACTATGGCTACACCTTC. Amino acid sequence: CASSGQILANYGYTF. Filled out from reference TRBV19 and TRBJ1-2, the complete variable domain reads DGGITQSPKYLFRKEGQNVTLSCEQNLNHDAMYWYRQDPGQGLRLIYYSQIVNDFQKGDIAEGYSVSREKKESFPLTVTSAQKNPTAFYLCASSGQILANYGYTFGSGTRLTVV.

The chain carries TRBV25-1 and TRBJ1-6; D is ambiguous. CDR1 is MGHDK, CDR2 SYGVNS, per germline. V lost 2 bases, J lost 8 bases, and 4 bases lay in between. CDR3 length: 12 amino acids. CDR3 nucleotide sequence: TGTGCCAGCAGTGAACTTTATTCACCCCTCCACTTT. The encoded protein is CASSELYSPLHF.

V is TRBV4-3 and J is TRBJ1-6, with 8 bases fitting TRBD1. Germline CDR1 LGHNA, CDR2 YSLEER. The CDR3 totals 16 residues. V shed 5 bases and J 7 bases; nucleotides not matched to a gene: 10. CDR3 in amino acids: CASSYGGDRLNSPLHF. In nucleotides, the CDR3 is TGCGCCAGCAGCTATGGGGGGGACAGGCTGAATTCACCCCTCCACTTT.

The CDR3 bases are TGTGCCAGCCACAGGGGGGCGCGGGGCAATCAGCCCCAGCATTTT. It encodes CASHRGARGNQPQHF. The rearrangement uses TRBV19 and TRBJ1-5, with 8 bases identical to TRBD1. The CDR3 loop spans 15 amino acids. V dropped 9 bases and J dropped 2; count of bases not matched to a gene: 9. Germline V lookup: CDR1 LNHDA, CDR2 SQIVND (reference sequence).

The chain uses TRBV9 and TRBJ1-6; tentatively, D is TRBD1 (6 bases). The V end was cut by 0 bases, the J end by 9 bases, with 13 bases between. The CDR3 spans 15 residues. Germline CDR1 is SGDLS and CDR2 is YYNGEE. CDR3 DNA sequence: TGTGCCAGCAGCGTAGAGAGGACAGATTTTTCACCCCTCCACTTT. It specifies CASSVERTDFSPLHF.

The genes are TRBV5-1 and TRBJ2-7; possibly TRBD2 for D (5 bases). The germline V gene encodes CDR1 SGHRS and CDR2 YFSETQ. V was pared by 2 bases and J by 0 bases, with 9 bases between. The CDR3 has 14 residues. The CDR3 protein is CASSLGLSSYEQYF. In DNA, the CDR3 is TGCGCCAGCAGCTTAGGACTGTCCTCCTACGAGCAGTACTTC.